The clone carrying this T cell receptor (beta chain) was observed a handful of times. Antigen: not known. PCR was performed a second time for about 7 to 12 cycles using a sample-barcoded 5' primer and a J-beta primer mix. Every molecule of cDNA carried a tag from a template-switch adaptor with 12 random nucleotides. TCRdb passed the 5' RACE reads through MiXCR, listing each CDR3 protein once. Counted here are about 1.7 million distinct CDR3 sequences, roughly 27% occurring once; the ten biggest clones make up 7% to 9%. CDR3 length equals 14 residues. Germline loops: CDR1 WSHSY, CDR2 SAAADI. V was cut by 2 bases and J by 7 bases, with 15 bases left in between. Extractions gave at least 5 micrograms of total RNA per sample. The data stem from a study of blood T cells in healthy people across ages. Study conclusions and caveats: Aged donors had fewer naive CD4+ cells and lower diversity than long-lived donors. Possibly confounding the expanded clonotype changes was the fact that donor CMV status was unknown.

Source material: blood. The receptor was derived from a woman under 40 in good health. The gene calls are TRBV10-2 and TRBJ2-7, with no clear D. The CDR3 DNA reads TGCGCCAGCAGTGAGACTGGACGGCCGGGTGAGCAGTACTTC. Encoded protein: CASSETGRPGEQYF.